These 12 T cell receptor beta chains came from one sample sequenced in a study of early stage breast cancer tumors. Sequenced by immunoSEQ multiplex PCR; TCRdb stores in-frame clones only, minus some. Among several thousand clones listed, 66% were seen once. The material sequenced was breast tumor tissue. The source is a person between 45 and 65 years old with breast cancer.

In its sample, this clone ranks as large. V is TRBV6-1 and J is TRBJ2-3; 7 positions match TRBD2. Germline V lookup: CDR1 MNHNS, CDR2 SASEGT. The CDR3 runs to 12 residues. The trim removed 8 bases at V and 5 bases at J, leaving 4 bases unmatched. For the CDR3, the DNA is TGTGCCAGCCCTCGCGGGGGAGATACGCAGTATTTT. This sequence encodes CASPRGGDTQYF.

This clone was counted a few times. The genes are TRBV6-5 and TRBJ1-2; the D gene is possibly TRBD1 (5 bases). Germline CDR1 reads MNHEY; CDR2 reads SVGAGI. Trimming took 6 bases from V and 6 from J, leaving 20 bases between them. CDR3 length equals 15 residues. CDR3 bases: TGTGCCAGCAGCCGCTCCGGGACTCAAAGGAATGGCTACACCTTC. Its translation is CASSRSGTQRNGYTF.

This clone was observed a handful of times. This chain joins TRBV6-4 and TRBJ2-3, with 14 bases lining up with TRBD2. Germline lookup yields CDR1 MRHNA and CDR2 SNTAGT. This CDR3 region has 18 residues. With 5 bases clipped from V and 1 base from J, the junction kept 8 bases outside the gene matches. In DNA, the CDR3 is TGTGCCAGCAGTCGCGGGACTAGCGGGAGCGGGGGCACAGATACGCAGTATTTT. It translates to CASSRGTSGSGGTDTQYF.

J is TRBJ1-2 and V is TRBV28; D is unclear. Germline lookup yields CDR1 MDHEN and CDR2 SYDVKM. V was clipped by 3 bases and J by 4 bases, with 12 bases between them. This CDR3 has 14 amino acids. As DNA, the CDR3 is TGTGCCAGCAGTTTTCAACGGGCGGGCTATGGCTACACCTTC. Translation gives CASSFQRAGYGYTF.

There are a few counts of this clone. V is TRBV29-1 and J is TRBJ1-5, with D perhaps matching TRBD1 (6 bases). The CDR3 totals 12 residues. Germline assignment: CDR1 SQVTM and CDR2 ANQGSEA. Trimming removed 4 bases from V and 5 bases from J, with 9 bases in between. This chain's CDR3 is CSVAGGDQPQHF. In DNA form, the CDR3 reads TGCAGCGTTGCCGGGGGCGATCAGCCCCAGCATTTT.

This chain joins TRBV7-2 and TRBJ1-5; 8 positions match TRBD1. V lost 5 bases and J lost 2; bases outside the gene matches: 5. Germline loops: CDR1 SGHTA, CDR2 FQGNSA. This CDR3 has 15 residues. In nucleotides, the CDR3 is TGTGCCAGCAGCCCTAGACAGGGGCGCAATCAGCCCCAGCATTTT. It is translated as CASSPRQGRNQPQHF.

This chain's CDR3 is CASSQDSGSHTGELFF. The CDR3 DNA sequence: TGCGCCAGCAGCCAAGATAGCGGGAGCCACACCGGGGAGCTGTTTTTT. V is TRBV4-1 and J is TRBJ2-2; 9 nucleotides match TRBD2. The trim removed 0 bases at V and 3 bases at J, leaving 2 bases unmatched. The CDR3 runs to 16 residues. Per germline, CDR1 MGHRA and CDR2 YSYEKL.

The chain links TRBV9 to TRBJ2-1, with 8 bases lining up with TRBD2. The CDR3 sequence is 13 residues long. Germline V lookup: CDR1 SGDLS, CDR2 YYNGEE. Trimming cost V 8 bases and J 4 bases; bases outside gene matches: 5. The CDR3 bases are TGTGCCAGTGGGGCTAGCGGGTACAATGAGCAGTTCTTC. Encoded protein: CASGASGYNEQFF. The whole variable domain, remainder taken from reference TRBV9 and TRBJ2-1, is DSGVTQTPKHLITATGQRVTLRCSPRSGDLSVYWYQQSLDQGLQFLIQYYNGEERAKGNILERFSAQQFPDLHSELNLSSLELGDSALYFCASGASGYNEQFFGPGTRLTVL.

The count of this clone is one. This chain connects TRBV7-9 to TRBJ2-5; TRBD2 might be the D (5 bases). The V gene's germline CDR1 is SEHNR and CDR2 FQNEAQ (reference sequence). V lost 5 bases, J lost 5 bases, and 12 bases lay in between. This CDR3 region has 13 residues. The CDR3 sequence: CASSPRERETQYF. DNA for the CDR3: TGTGCCAGCAGCCCTCGGGAACGGGAGACCCAGTACTTC.

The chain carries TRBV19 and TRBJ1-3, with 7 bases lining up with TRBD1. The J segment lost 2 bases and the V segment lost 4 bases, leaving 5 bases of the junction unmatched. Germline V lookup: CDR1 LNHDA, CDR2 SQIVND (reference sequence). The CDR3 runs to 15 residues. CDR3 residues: CASSRSQGTGNTIYF. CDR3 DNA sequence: TGTGCCAGTAGTAGATCACAGGGGACTGGAAACACCATATATTTT.

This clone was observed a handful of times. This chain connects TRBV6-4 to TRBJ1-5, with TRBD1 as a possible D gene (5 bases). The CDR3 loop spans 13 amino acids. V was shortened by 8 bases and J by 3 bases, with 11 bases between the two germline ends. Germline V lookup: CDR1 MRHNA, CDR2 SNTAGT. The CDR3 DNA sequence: TGTGCCAGCGCGCCGGGACCCAATCAGCCCCAGCATTTT. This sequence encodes CASAPGPNQPQHF.

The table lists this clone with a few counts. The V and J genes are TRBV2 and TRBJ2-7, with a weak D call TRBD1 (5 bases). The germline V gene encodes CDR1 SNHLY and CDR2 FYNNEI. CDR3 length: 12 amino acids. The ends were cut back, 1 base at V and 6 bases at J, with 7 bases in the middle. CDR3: CASSEEGFEQYF. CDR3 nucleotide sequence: TGTGCCAGCAGTGAAGAGGGGTTCGAGCAGTACTTC.